What follows are 14 T cell receptor beta chains derived from one specimen sequenced in a study of blood T cell repertoires in COVID-19. The repertoire was sequenced with immunoSEQ multiplex PCR; TCRdb's copy has only in-frame clones and lacks some. The top ten clones hold around 5.1% of a sample with 230,000 or so clones, around 75% of them seen once. Sequencing used peripheral blood. Receptor source: a human donor in a cohort sampled during active COVID-19.

There are a few counts of this clone. The rearrangement joins TRBV13 to TRBJ1-1, with 8 positions matching TRBD1. The CDR3 is 16 residues long. The J segment lost 1 base and the V segment lost 5 bases, leaving 9 bases of the junction unmatched. Germline V gives CDR1 PRHDT, CDR2 FYEKMQ (reference sequence). The CDR3 sequence is CASSPDRVRQNTEAFF. CDR3 DNA: TGTGCCAGCAGCCCGGACAGGGTTCGACAGAACACTGAAGCTTTCTTT.

The J gene is TRBJ1-1, the V gene TRBV5-1, with a tentative D call TRBD1 (5 bases). CDR1 and CDR2 from the germline V gene are SGHRS and YFSETQ. The CDR3 is 16 amino acids. Trimming pared 0 bases from V and 11 bases from J, leaving 23 bases between. For the CDR3, the DNA is TGCGCCAGCAGCTTGGAGTCATCAGGGAGGGCAAAGGCGGCTTTCTTT. It yields the protein CASSLESSGRAKAAFF.

This sequence joins TRBV19 and TRBJ1-5; no clear D. Between the trimmed V and J ends, which lost 1 base and 4 bases, there was a span of 11 bases. CDR1 and CDR2 (germline): LNHDA, SQIVND (reference sequence). CDR3 length equals 15 residues. The CDR3 DNA follows: TGTGCCAGTAGTATAGTTGGGCAGGATAATCAGCCCCAGCATTTT. Translating gives CASSIVGQDNQPQHF.

This chain links TRBV6-5 with TRBJ1-1, with 7 bases lining up with TRBD1. J was trimmed by 0 bases and V by 2 bases; bases with no gene match: 3. CDR1 is MNHEY, CDR2 SVGAGI, per germline. The CDR3 sequence is 15 residues long. CDR3: CASSYRTGVNTEAFF. The CDR3 DNA sequence: TGTGCCAGCAGTTACAGGACAGGCGTGAACACTGAAGCTTTCTTT.

This chain uses TRBV7-8 with TRBJ1-6; D is ambiguous. CDR3 size: 16 residues. Germline lookup yields CDR1 SGHVS and CDR2 FQNEAQ. V was shortened by 1 base and J by 4 bases, with 11 bases between the two germline ends. The CDR3, as DNA: TGTGCCAGCAGCTTAGATCTTGCACAGTATAATTCACCCCTCCACTTT. It translates to CASSLDLAQYNSPLHF.

The chain couples TRBV30 to TRBJ1-1, with D perhaps TRBD1 (6 bases). V was shortened by 5 bases and J by 3 bases, with 13 bases between the two germline ends. Germline V lookup: CDR1 GTSNPN, CDR2 SVGIG (reference sequence). The CDR3 is made up of 13 amino acids. The CDR3: CAWSWAGDTEAFF. DNA for the CDR3: TGTGCCTGGTCTTGGGCAGGGGACACTGAAGCTTTCTTT.

This clone was detected a few times. The V and J genes are TRBV19 and TRBJ1-1; D possibly corresponds to TRBD1 (6 bases). The CDR3 covers 14 residues. Trimming removed 5 bases at V and 4 bases at J, with 14 bases between. Looked up from germline, CDR1 is LNHDA and CDR2 is SQIVND (reference sequence). CDR3: CASSEGGRFTEAFF. CDR3 nucleotides: TGTGCCAGTAGTGAAGGGGGACGGTTCACTGAAGCTTTCTTT.

The rearrangement uses TRBV6-5 and TRBJ1-5; D call uncertain. Germline V CDR1 and CDR2: MNHEY, SVGAGI. Deletions cut 2 bases from V and 2 bases from J, with 10 bases between. The CDR3 contains 15 residues. In DNA form, the CDR3 reads TGTGCCAGCAGTTACGGCAGGAGGGGCAATCAGCCCCAGCATTTT. It yields the protein CASSYGRRGNQPQHF.

V usage is TRBV19 and J usage is TRBJ2-3, with 12 bases matching TRBD2. Trimming took 4 bases from V and 5 from J; bases not matched to a gene: 1. CDR1 is LNHDA and CDR2 is SQIVND in the germline V gene (reference sequence). The CDR3 is made up of 14 amino acids. The CDR3 reads CASSTSGRGDTQYF. Here the CDR3 DNA reads TGTGCCAGTAGTACTAGCGGGAGGGGAGATACGCAGTATTTT.

The chain uses TRBV19 and TRBJ2-3; TRBD2 aligns across 7 bases. Per germline, CDR1 LNHDA and CDR2 SQIVND (reference sequence). This CDR3 contains 14 residues. V lost 6 bases, J lost 3 bases, and 6 bases stayed unmatched. CDR3: CASRVAGGTDTQYF. For the CDR3, the DNA is TGTGCCAGTAGGGTAGCGGGTGGGACAGATACGCAGTATTTT.

The genes are TRBV14 and TRBJ1-2; the match to TRBD1 covers 7 bases. Germline V gene lookup returns CDR1 SGHDN and CDR2 FVKESK. CDR3 size: 15 residues. J gave up 4 bases and V 4 bases, and 9 bases lay outside the gene matches. DNA of the CDR3: TGTGCCAGCAGCCTAAGACAGGGAGCCCTCTATGGCTACACCTTC. This translates into CASSLRQGALYGYTF.

In this sample, this clone turned up once. The genes are TRBV18 and TRBJ2-7; TRBD2 agrees at 14 bases. Trimming removed 5 bases from V and 6 bases from J; junction bases left unmatched: 3. Germline assignment: CDR1 KGHSH and CDR2 LQKENI. CDR3 length equals 14 residues. In nucleotides, the CDR3 is TGTGCCAGCTCAGGGACTAGCGGGAGTCGCGAGCAGTACTTC. The encoded protein is CASSGTSGSREQYF.

The chain is built from TRBV5-1 and TRBJ1-2; D possibly corresponds to TRBD1 (5 bases). Trimming took off 0 bases at V and 0 bases at J, with 18 bases between the two ends. The CDR3 runs 18 residues. CDR1 is SGHRS and CDR2 is YFSETQ in the germline V gene. CDR3 DNA sequence: TGCGCCAGCAGCTTGGAAGTGCGGAGTCAGGGCGCTAACTATGGCTACACCTTC. As protein: CASSLEVRSQGANYGYTF.

This sequence joins TRBV27 and TRBJ2-1, with 7 bases lining up with TRBD2. The V segment lost 6 bases and the J segment 0 bases; nucleotides outside the gene matches: 8. The germline V gene encodes CDR1 MNHEY and CDR2 SMNVEV (reference sequence). CDR3 length: 16 residues. The CDR3 DNA is TGTGCCAGCAGCCTCCTTGGGACTATCTCCTACAATGAGCAGTTCTTC. Residues: CASSLLGTISYNEQFF.